This T cell receptor (beta chain) was recorded in a study of T-cell reconstitution after alpha-beta-depleted transplantation in children (dated by TCRdb to 2016 to 2018). About the study as a whole: Using TCR repertoire profiling, the study followed T-cell immune reconstitution in a quantitative way in children after TCRalphabeta/CD19-depleted allogeneic hematopoietic cell transplantation. The paper's findings and limits, for the study overall: The apparently early alphabetaT-cell count recovery about two months after transplant was reportedly dependent on only several hundred rapidly expanded clones derived from non-depleted graft cells. In some patients, the high TCRbeta diversity seen at day 60 was put down to recipient T cells and intrathymic progenitors that had survived conditioning. Over the following months the frequencies of hyperexpanded clones went down, and after one year T-cell counts and TCRbeta diversity were mostly credited to newly produced T cells.

In this sample, this clonotype turned up many times. The target of this receptor is not known. No quality values exist for individual bases; no much larger clone is one base distant. The method behind the library was PCR. This sample was sequenced with an Illumina HiSeq 2500. To normalize quantification of the TCRbeta repertoire, the TCR libraries were built with molecular barcoding that relied on unique molecular identifiers. TCRdb reprocessing: public reads trimmed at Q25 with fastp, clones called with MiXCR, in-frame beta chains kept. Each entry is one CDR3 protein sequence, shown with its most common DNA and genes. A total of around 700,000 distinct CDR3 sequences appear in this sample, about an eighth of them only once. 0.65% to 0.9% of the sample is held by the ten biggest clonotypes. The sample's treatment or condition, from its label and the paper: allogeneic hematopoietic cell transplantation with graft depleted of TCRalphabeta T cells and CD19 B cells. The transplant recipients were children given TCRalphabeta/CD19-depleted allogeneic hematopoietic cell grafts.

From cysteine to phenylalanine, the CDR3 is 13 amino acids long. This entry keeps only the CDR3 DNA: 39 bases, framed from base 1. CDR1 is given as SGHRS and CDR2 as YFSETQ, both from the germline V gene. The V end gives up 5 bases and the J end 2 bases, leaving 0 bases in the junction not matched to a gene. This clonotype was obtained from a girl aged 2 to 10 with congenital amegakaryocytic thrombocytopenia, due to receive a stem cell transplant. The chain is assembled from TRBV5-1 and TRBJ2-1, with 8 bases in between that match TRBD1. Sequenced here: PBMCs, sampled before TCRalphabeta/CD19-depleted stem cell transplant. The nucleotide sequence reads TGCGCCAGCAGGGACAGGGCCTACAATGAGCAGTTCTTC. It translates to CASRDRAYNEQFF.